The 13 T cell receptor beta chains below all came from one sample that was sequenced in a study of blood T cell repertoires in COVID-19 (dated by TCRdb to 2018 to 2020). The method was the immunoSEQ multiplex PCR assay. Drawn from immuneACCESS, this table holds only the in-frame rearrangements with V and J called that TCRdb kept. Clones are partly lost; checked studies trace under half to an unresolved V gene and leave the rest unexplained. For this sample the table gives around 150,000 clones, of which roughly four fifths were detected only once. The ten largest clones capture 9.5% to 12% of the sample. Sequenced sample: peripheral blood. These receptors were collected from a man aged 55 to 70 with active or convalescent COVID-19.

The chain uses TRBV12-3 or TRBV12-4 and TRBJ2-5; tentatively, D is TRBD2 (5 bases). V was shortened by 8 bases and J by 2 bases, with 12 bases between the two germline ends. This CDR3 spans 13 amino acids. The CDR3 here is CASGRRGQETQYF. In nucleotides, the CDR3 is TGTGCCAGCGGAAGGAGAGGGCAAGAGACCCAGTACTTC.

The chain carries TRBV3-1 (or the pseudogene TRBV3-2) and TRBJ1-5; 7 bases are shared with TRBD1. V lost 2 bases to trimming and J lost 5 bases; unmatched junction nucleotides: 6. This CDR3 contains 15 residues. Germline V lookup: CDR1 LGHDT, CDR2 YNNKEL (reference sequence). The CDR3 bases are TGTGCCAGCAGCCAAACGACAGGGCGGGATCAGCCCCAGCATTTT. Amino acid sequence: CASSQTTGRDQPQHF.

The V gene is TRBV24-1, the J gene TRBJ2-1; tentatively, D is TRBD1 (5 bases). CDR1 is KGHDR and CDR2 is SFDVKD in the germline V gene. Trimming shortened V by 0 bases and J by 5 bases, and 13 bases separated the two germline ends. The CDR3 runs 16 residues. The CDR3 loop is CATSDLRTDIDNEQFF. The CDR3 DNA sequence: TGTGCCACCAGTGATTTGCGGACGGACATAGACAATGAGCAGTTCTTC.

CDR3 residues: CASSYGSSGSTDTQYF. CDR3 coding DNA: TGTGCCAGCAGTTATGGGTCTAGCGGGAGCACAGATACGCAGTATTTT. J is TRBJ2-3 and V is TRBV6-5; 8 bases line up with TRBD2. With 3 bases clipped from V and 0 bases from J, the junction kept 5 bases outside the gene matches. Germline loops: CDR1 MNHEY, CDR2 SVGAGI. The CDR3 has 16 amino acids.

The V call is TRBV27, the J call TRBJ2-7; 9 bases line up with TRBD2. Germline V gene data show CDR1 as MNHEY and CDR2 as SMNVEV (reference sequence). Trimming took 2 bases from V and 6 from J; bases not matched to a gene: 5. The CDR3 is 14 residues long. CDR3 nucleotides: TGTGCCAGCAGTTTAGCGGGAGGGCCCGCCGAGCAGTACTTC. It encodes CASSLAGGPAEQYF.

The chain employs TRBV29-1 and TRBJ2-7; TRBD2 agrees at 7 bases. CDR1 SQVTM and CDR2 ANQGSEA come from the germline V gene. The CDR3 extends over 15 amino acids. The V segment lost 4 bases and the J segment 4 bases; nucleotides outside the gene matches: 13. The CDR3 sequence is CSVGEGSSSLYEQYF. CDR3 DNA sequence: TGCAGCGTTGGGGAGGGGTCCTCGAGCCTTTACGAGCAGTACTTC.

The table lists this clone with a few counts. J is TRBJ1-1 and V is TRBV5-1; 8 bases align to TRBD1. The CDR3 spans 14 residues. J was trimmed by 10 bases and V by 0 bases; bases with no gene match: 8. From germline, CDR1 is SGHRS and CDR2 YFSETQ. The CDR3 region is CASSLDPQGARAFF. The CDR3 DNA sequence: TGCGCCAGCAGCTTGGATCCCCAGGGGGCTAGAGCTTTCTTT.

There are a few counts of this clone. CDR3 sequence (DNA): TGTGCCAGCAGTGAATCCCAGAACTATGGAAAACTGTTTTTT. Protein product: CASSESQNYGKLFF. J is TRBJ1-4 and V is TRBV2; D is unclear. This CDR3 has 14 amino acids. In germline, CDR1 is SNHLY, CDR2 FYNNEI. V gave up 2 bases and J gave up 10 bases, with 14 bases separating them.

The chain links TRBV15 to TRBJ2-2; no clear D. Trimming cost V 0 bases and J 5 bases, with 4 bases left between them. Germline CDR1 LNHNV, CDR2 YYDKDF (reference sequence). The CDR3 consists of 13 residues. CDR3 region: CATSRDRTGELFF. DNA for the CDR3: TGTGCCACCAGCAGAGATCGGACCGGGGAGCTGTTTTTT.

V usage is TRBV11-2 and J usage is TRBJ2-3, with D possibly matching TRBD2 (6 bases). There are 13 residues in the CDR3. Germline CDR1 SGHAT, CDR2 FQNNGV. The V end was cut by 4 bases, the J end by 3 bases, with 8 bases between. The CDR3 protein is CASSSRGTDTQYF. Written as DNA, the CDR3 is TGTGCCAGCAGCTCACGGGGGACAGATACGCAGTATTTT.

The gene calls are TRBV28 and TRBJ2-7; 7 bases are a match to TRBD2. The CDR3 is 12 amino acids. Trimming at V came to 11 bases and at J to 2 bases, leaving 6 bases not matched to a gene. Germline assignment: CDR1 MDHEN and CDR2 SYDVKM. The CDR3 here is CAASGTTYEQYF. In DNA, the CDR3 is TGTGCCGCTAGCGGAACTACCTACGAGCAGTACTTC.

This chain links TRBV6-5 with TRBJ1-1; D may be TRBD1 (5 bases). CDR1 MNHEY and CDR2 SVGAGI come from the germline V gene. This CDR3 is 13 amino acids long. With 6 bases removed from V and 1 base from J, the gap between germline ends came to 9 bases. The CDR3 sequence: CASRGQTNTEAFF. The DNA of the CDR3 is TGTGCCAGCAGGGGGCAGACGAACACTGAAGCTTTCTTT.

The chain has TRBV6-5 and TRBJ2-5, with 7 nucleotides matching TRBD2. CDR1 is MNHEY and CDR2 is SVGAGI in the germline V gene. With V trimmed by 6 bases and J by 5 bases, 9 bases remained unmatched. This CDR3 comprises 14 residues. CDR3 residues: CASSPGLVPETQYF. CDR3 DNA: TGTGCCAGCAGCCCAGGACTAGTCCCGGAGACCCAGTACTTC.